Below, 31 T cell receptor beta chains from the same sample are listed, as sequenced in a study of T cells in Graves' hyperthyroidism and ophthalmopathy. It was RNA transcripts that yielded the amplified TCR beta CDR3 regions. During a first-round RT-PCR of the TCR CDR3, the HTBI primer set was used. TCRdb re-derived calls from the multiplex PCR reads in MiXCR, one entry per CDR3 protein. The sample includes approximately 560,000 distinct CDR3 sequences, more than 15% of them seen just once. The specimen was blood. The origin of the receptors is a woman aged 30 to 39 with Graves' hyperthyroidism.

The chain combines TRBV14 with TRBJ2-7, with no clear D. V gave up 5 bases and J gave up 6 bases, with 11 bases separating them. CDR3 length: 12 amino acids. Germline V gene data show CDR1 as SGHDN and CDR2 as FVKESK. This CDR3 is CASSFSFSEQYF. CDR3 sequence (DNA): TGTGCCAGCAGCTTCAGCTTTTCCGAGCAGTACTTC. Supplemented by reference TRBV14 and TRBJ2-7, the full variable domain reads EAGVTQFPSHSVIEKGQTVTLRCDPISGHDNLYWYRRVMGKEIKFLLHFVKESKQDESGMPNNRFLAERTGGTYSTLKVQPAELEDSGVYFCASSFSFSEQYFGPGTRLTVT.

The genes are TRBV7-9 and TRBJ2-1; 10 positions match TRBD2. Germline V lookup: CDR1 SEHNR, CDR2 FQNEAQ (reference sequence). V lost 5 bases to trimming and J lost 4 bases; unmatched junction nucleotides: 8. The CDR3 runs 16 residues. CDR3 residues: CASSPAGTSEYNEQFF. CDR3 DNA sequence: TGTGCCAGCAGCCCGGCGGGGACTAGCGAATACAATGAGCAGTTCTTC.

This clonotype was observed many times. The J gene is TRBJ2-3, the V gene TRBV29-1; TRBD2 is a possible D gene (6 bases). The CDR3 sequence is 16 residues long. Trimming shortened V by 5 bases and J by 3 bases, and 21 bases separated the two germline ends. CDR1 SQVTM and CDR2 ANQGSEA come from the germline V gene. The DNA of the CDR3 is TGCAGCGTTTTACTAGCCCAAACTGGGCGGACAGATACGCAGTATTTT. Residues: CSVLLAQTGRTDTQYF.

This clonotype was seen at least ten times. The J gene is TRBJ2-1, the V gene TRBV6-1; 7 nucleotides match TRBD1. V lost 4 bases to trimming and J lost 4 bases; unmatched junction nucleotides: 13. The CDR3 extends over 17 amino acids. The germline V gene encodes CDR1 MNHNS and CDR2 SASEGT. CDR3 coding DNA: TGTGCCAGCAGTGCTACGATGGACAGGAGCCTATACAATGAGCAGTTCTTC. As protein: CASSATMDRSLYNEQFF.

The CDR3 DNA sequence: TGCGCCAGCAGCCAAGAATGGACAGACGAGCATCAGCCCCAGCATTTT. This gives the protein CASSQEWTDEHQPQHF. V gene TRBV4-1 combines with J gene TRBJ1-5, with D maybe TRBD1 (6 bases). Trimming removed 0 bases at V and 5 bases at J, with 14 bases between. Looked up from germline, CDR1 is MGHRA and CDR2 is YSYEKL. This CDR3 contains 16 residues.

This clonotype showed up many times. The CDR3 coding sequence is TGTGCCATCAGTGAGGCACTAGAGACCGGGGAGCTGTTTTTT. This codes for CAISEALETGELFF. The rearrangement uses TRBV10-3 and TRBJ2-2; a possible D gene is TRBD2 (5 bases). The germline CDR1 and CDR2 sequences are ENHRY and SYGVKD. V was trimmed by 2 bases and J by 5 bases, leaving 9 bases between them. The CDR3 is made up of 14 amino acids.

This chain connects TRBV4-3 to TRBJ2-1; a weak D match, TRBD2 (5 bases). The germline CDR1 and CDR2 sequences are LGHNA and YSLEER. V lost 1 base, J lost 9 bases, and 7 bases lay in between. This CDR3 contains 12 residues. The CDR3 nucleotides read TGCGCCAGCAGCCAAGGAGGGTTTGAGCAGTTCTTC. Amino acid sequence: CASSQGGFEQFF.

In its sample, this clonotype was seen many times. The V and J genes are TRBV24-1 and TRBJ2-7; weak D call: TRBD2 (5 bases). Trimming stripped 6 bases from V and 3 bases from J, with 17 bases between. The CDR3 consists of 15 residues. Per germline, CDR1 KGHDR and CDR2 SFDVKD. Written as DNA, the CDR3 is TGTGCCACCAGTCCCGTGACACTAGGAGACTACGAGCAGTACTTC. Translating it yields CATSPVTLGDYEQYF.

This clonotype was counted ten times or more. The chain combines TRBV3-1 with TRBJ2-7, with D perhaps matching TRBD2 (6 bases). Trimming took off 1 base at V and 7 bases at J, with 11 bases between the two ends. The CDR3 spans 13 residues. Germline V CDR1 and CDR2: LGHDT, YNNKEL (reference sequence). The CDR3 spells CASSQVLAGEQYF. CDR3 DNA: TGTGCCAGCAGCCAAGTACTAGCCGGGGAGCAGTACTTC.

V gene TRBV7-9 combines with J gene TRBJ2-3, with unresolved D. The CDR3 runs to 14 residues. Looked up from germline, CDR1 is SEHNR and CDR2 is FQNEAQ (reference sequence). Trimming removed 1 base at V and 4 bases at J, with 9 bases between. The CDR3, as DNA: TGTGCCAGCAGCTTAGGACTCTCCGCAGATACGCAGTATTTT. The encoded protein is CASSLGLSADTQYF.

This clonotype appeared once. The rearrangement uses TRBV6-9 and TRBJ2-1; 8 nucleotides align to TRBD2. This CDR3 is 15 amino acids long. The germline V gene encodes CDR1 MNHGY and CDR2 SVAAGI. Germline trimming cut 3 bases from V and 7 bases from J; bases unmatched to any gene: 8. The CDR3 sequence: CASSYERGRINEQFF. The CDR3, as DNA: TGTGCCAGCAGTTACGAGCGCGGGAGGATTAATGAGCAGTTCTTC.

Many counts were recorded for this clonotype. J is TRBJ2-1 and V is TRBV7-3, with unresolved D. The CDR3 extends over 13 amino acids. Per germline, CDR1 SGHTA and CDR2 FQGTGA. Trimming left V 4 bases short and J 7 bases short, with 11 bases between. CDR3 bases: TGTGCCAGCAGCTCGGGTGTTGCGAATGAGCAGTTCTTC. Its protein product is CASSSGVANEQFF.

This chain uses TRBV19 with TRBJ1-5, with 10 bases lining up with TRBD1. Germline V lookup: CDR1 LNHDA, CDR2 SQIVND (reference sequence). The ends lost 6 bases at V and 2 bases at J; junction bases unmatched: 7. The CDR3 spans 16 residues. CDR3 in amino acids: CASSFLGQGGNQPQHF. CDR3 sequence (DNA): TGTGCCAGTAGCTTCCTCGGACAGGGGGGCAATCAGCCCCAGCATTTT.

This clonotype was observed a few times. The chain employs TRBV18 and TRBJ2-3; 14 nucleotides line up with TRBD2. The germline gives CDR1 KGHSH, CDR2 LQKENI. The junction had 5 bases not matched to a gene; V was cut back by 6 bases and J by 6 bases. The CDR3 consists of 15 residues. CDR3 DNA sequence: TGTGCCAGCTCTGGGACTAGCGGGAGAGTCGATACGCAGTATTTT. Residues: CASSGTSGRVDTQYF.

This clonotype was observed a handful of times. This chain connects TRBV19 to TRBJ1-1, with a possible D match to TRBD1 (5 bases). The V gene's germline CDR1 is LNHDA and CDR2 SQIVND (reference sequence). The V gene lost 4 bases and the J gene lost 1 base, with 10 bases spanning the gap. The CDR3 has 14 residues. In DNA form, the CDR3 reads TGTGCCAGTAGTACGTGGCAGGGGAACACTGAAGCTTTCTTT. As protein: CASSTWQGNTEAFF.

This clonotype was seen many times. CDR3 sequence reads: CASTPGLSTYNEQFF. The CDR3 DNA is TGTGCCAGCACTCCGGGACTCTCCACCTACAATGAGCAGTTCTTC. This rearrangement joins TRBV2 to TRBJ2-1; possible D gene TRBD2, 6 bases. Deletions cut 7 bases from V and 2 bases from J, with 15 bases between. Germline CDR1 and CDR2: SNHLY and FYNNEI. The CDR3 is 15 amino acids.

This clonotype was detected ten times or more. V is TRBV20-1 and J is TRBJ1-4, with D unresolved. CDR3 length: 16 residues. V shed 0 bases and J shed 6 bases, with 17 bases lying between them. The V gene's germline CDR1 is DFQATT and CDR2 SNEGSKA (reference sequence). The CDR3 DNA is TGCAGTGCTAGAGATCTTCCCGGTTGGGCGGATGAAAAACTGTTTTTT. It translates to CSARDLPGWADEKLFF.

This clonotype has only a few counts. The chain links TRBV2 to TRBJ2-2; D is perhaps TRBD2 (5 bases). The CDR3 is 13 residues long. V lost 5 bases and J lost 6, with 10 bases in between. Germline V lookup: CDR1 SNHLY, CDR2 FYNNEI. The CDR3: CASSYLGAGELFF. For the CDR3, the DNA is TGTGCCAGCAGTTACCTCGGGGCCGGGGAGCTGTTTTTT.

This clonotype was seen ten or more times. The chain recombines TRBV11-2 with TRBJ1-1; TRBD1 agrees at 9 bases. Germline-derived CDR1 and CDR2 are SGHAT and FQNNGV. The CDR3 is 15 amino acids. Trimming cost V 5 bases and J 4 bases; bases outside gene matches: 8. Here the CDR3 DNA reads TGTGCCAGCAGCCCACTGGACAGGGGCGGCACTGAAGCTTTCTTT. It translates to CASSPLDRGGTEAFF.

This clonotype has at least ten counts. The V and J genes are TRBV20-1 and TRBJ2-2; 9 positions agree with TRBD1. V lost 5 bases, J lost 4 bases, and 8 bases stayed unmatched. Germline CDR1 and CDR2: DFQATT and SNEGSKA (reference sequence). The CDR3 has 15 residues. CDR3 in DNA: TGCAGTGCTTCAAAACAGGGGGCGAGCACCGGGGAGCTGTTTTTT. This encodes CSASKQGASTGELFF.

This clonotype came up a few times. This chain connects TRBV20-1 to TRBJ2-3; 8 bases fit TRBD2. The length of the CDR3 is 15 residues. Germline-derived CDR1 and CDR2 are DFQATT and SNEGSKA (reference sequence). Trimming cost V 0 bases and J 6 bases; bases outside gene matches: 8. The CDR3, as DNA: TGCAGTGCTAGAGATCCGGAGCGGGGGAGGGATACGCAGTATTTT. Translated, it gives CSARDPERGRDTQYF.

The V call is TRBV10-3, the J call TRBJ2-7; 12 bases line up with TRBD2. This CDR3 has 12 amino acids. The ends lost 8 bases at V and 6 bases at J; junction bases unmatched: 2. Germline CDR1 and CDR2: ENHRY and SYGVKD. The CDR3, as DNA: TGTGCCATCGGGGGACTAGCGGGCGAGCAGTACTTC. Protein: CAIGGLAGEQYF.

There are many counts of this clonotype. The V call is TRBV2, the J call TRBJ2-3, with TRBD1 identical over 7 bases. V gave up 5 bases and J gave up 3 bases; unmatched junction bases: 5. CDR1 SNHLY and CDR2 FYNNEI come from the germline V gene. CDR3 length: 14 amino acids. The CDR3 sequence is CASSKDRETDTQYF. The CDR3 bases are TGTGCCAGCAGTAAAGACAGGGAGACAGATACGCAGTATTTT. Using reference TRBV2 and TRBJ2-3 for the parts outside the CDR3, the full variable domain is EPEVTQTPSHQVTQMGQEVILRCVPISNHLYFYWYRQILGQKVEFLVSFYNNEISEKSEIFDDQFSVERPDGSNFTLKIRSTKLEDSAMYFCASSKDRETDTQYFGPGTRLTVL.

The rearrangement joins TRBV2 to TRBJ2-2, with 9 nucleotides matching TRBD2. CDR1 is SNHLY, CDR2 FYNNEI, per germline. The CDR3 consists of 16 residues. V was clipped by 7 bases and J by 2 bases; unmatched bases: 8. CDR3: CASTGLATRNTGELFF. The DNA of the CDR3 is TGTGCCAGCACCGGACTAGCGACGAGAAACACCGGGGAGCTGTTTTTT.

This clonotype was counted ten times or more. The chain has TRBV6-6 and TRBJ1-1; D ambiguous. The CDR3 totals 15 residues. Trimming stripped 0 bases from V and 5 bases from J, with 13 bases between. Germline CDR1 MNHNY, CDR2 SVGAGI (reference sequence). This CDR3 reads CASSYSLQGGTEAFF. The CDR3 DNA reads as TGTGCCAGCAGTTACTCGCTGCAAGGAGGGACTGAAGCTTTCTTT.

This clonotype was observed a few times. The chain couples TRBV5-1 to TRBJ2-7; D gene ambiguous. This CDR3 has 14 residues. V was cut by 2 bases and J by 1 base, with 10 bases left in between. Germline V gene lookup returns CDR1 SGHRS and CDR2 YFSETQ. Here the CDR3 DNA reads TGCGCCAGCAGCTTCACCGACGGATCCTACGAGCAGTACTTC. Its protein is CASSFTDGSYEQYF.

This clonotype was recorded many times. The V gene is TRBV12-3 or TRBV12-4, the J gene TRBJ2-1, with D uncertain. The V end was cut by 6 bases, the J end by 1 base, with 16 bases between. The CDR3 totals 16 residues. The CDR3 DNA reads as TGTGCCAGCAGCCACGGAGAAGAAAGTTCCTACAATGAGCAGTTCTTC. Amino acids: CASSHGEESSYNEQFF.

This clonotype was counted a few times. Possible read error: a much larger clone is one base away. The chain carries TRBV18 and TRBJ2-1, with no clear D. With 1 base removed from V and 5 bases from J, the gap between germline ends came to 12 bases. The CDR3 contains 15 residues. CDR1 and CDR2 (germline): KGHSH, LQKENI. CDR3 amino acids: CASSPLTRLDNEQFF. The CDR3 region has the DNA TGTGCCAGCTCACCACTGACAAGGCTGGACAATGAGCAGTTCTTC.

In its sample, this clonotype was seen many times. The chain has TRBV7-3 and TRBJ2-3; TRBD1 aligns across 7 bases. Per germline, CDR1 SGHTA and CDR2 FQGTGA. This CDR3 contains 13 residues. J lost 4 bases, V lost 4 bases, and 2 bases had no gene match. The DNA of the CDR3 is TGTGCCAGCAGCTCGACAGGGCCAGATACGCAGTATTTT. It is translated as CASSSTGPDTQYF.

Ten or more counts support this clonotype. This chain links TRBV3-1 with TRBJ2-1; D is perhaps TRBD2 (5 bases). Germline CDR1 and CDR2: LGHDT and YNNKEL (reference sequence). The CDR3 runs 15 residues. V was pared by 4 bases and J by 9 bases, with 19 bases between. CDR3: CASSRSQFSVGEQFF. The CDR3 region has the DNA TGTGCCAGCAGCCGCTCACAGTTTAGCGTAGGTGAGCAGTTCTTC.

The chain couples TRBV10-1 to TRBJ1-5, with 7 bases matching TRBD1. CDR3 size: 13 residues. The trim removed 7 bases at V and 7 bases at J, leaving 7 bases unmatched. The germline V gene encodes CDR1 WNHNN and CDR2 SYGVQD (reference sequence). Written as DNA, the CDR3 is TGCGCCAGCACCAGACAGGGAATGCAGCCCCAGCATTTT. Translated, it gives CASTRQGMQPQHF.